These 25 T cell receptor beta chains were sequenced from one sample in a study of monozygotic twins with inflammatory bowel disease. No DNA is given; TCRdb re-called the 5' RACE reads and lists each CDR3 protein once. The sample has some 99,000 distinct CDR3 sequences. Sequenced sample: blood. The receptors come from a human donor with ulcerative colitis or Crohn's disease, or a healthy co-twin of an affected twin (not recorded which).

J is TRBJ2-1 and V is TRBV12-3 or TRBV12-4; TCRdb names TRBD2, which stays unverified in the absence of DNA. There are 13 residues in the CDR3. CDR3 sequence: CASTPSPPGEQFF.

The chain joins TRBV7-6 to TRBJ2-1; as DNA is missing, the TRBD2 call by TCRdb cannot be tested. Germline V gene data show CDR1 as SGHVS and CDR2 as FNYEAQ. The CDR3 loop spans 15 amino acids. The CDR3 is CASSWGLAGYNEQFF.

The chain employs TRBV20-1 and TRBJ1-2; TCRdb designates TRBD1, a call that cannot be tested without DNA. Germline CDR1 is DFQATT and CDR2 is SNEGSKA (reference sequence). The CDR3 extends over 13 amino acids. The CDR3 loop is CSARGQDGYGYTF.

V usage is TRBV20-1 and J usage is TRBJ2-1. CDR3 size: 14 residues. CDR1 is DFQATT and CDR2 is SNEGSKA in the germline V gene (reference sequence). CDR3 protein: CSASSLGGENEQFF.

The rearrangement uses TRBV10-3 and TRBJ2-7; the D call from TCRdb, TRBD1, cannot be confirmed without DNA. In germline, CDR1 is ENHRY, CDR2 SYGVKD. This CDR3 comprises 12 residues. The CDR3 sequence: CATWDKSYEQYF.

V gene TRBV20-1 combines with J gene TRBJ1-1; the TCRdb D gene call, TRBD1, has no DNA to confirm it. The germline gives CDR1 DFQATT, CDR2 SNEGSKA (reference sequence). This CDR3 has 14 amino acids. CDR3: CSAFRGRSNTEAFF.

The rearrangement joins TRBV27 to TRBJ2-1. CDR1 is MNHEY, CDR2 SMNVEV, per germline (reference sequence). The CDR3 extends over 13 amino acids. The CDR3 loop reads CASSLSWSHEQFF.

This chain joins TRBV12-3 or TRBV12-4 and TRBJ2-1; the TCRdb D gene call, TRBD2, has no DNA to confirm it. CDR3 length: 18 amino acids. CDR3 residues: CASSPGSSTSGFYNEQFF.

The rearrangement uses TRBV15 and TRBJ2-7; the D call from TCRdb, TRBD1, cannot be confirmed without DNA. The CDR3 loop spans 16 amino acids. The germline V gene has CDR1 LNHNV and CDR2 YYDKDF (reference sequence). CDR3 in amino acids: CATSRDRGTTSYEQYF.

The chain joins TRBV2 to TRBJ1-5. The CDR3 totals 16 residues. Germline loops: CDR1 SNHLY, CDR2 FYNNEI. The CDR3 reads CASSEGHSYSNQPQHF.

V usage is TRBV15 and J usage is TRBJ2-2. The CDR3 is made up of 15 amino acids. CDR1 is LNHNV and CDR2 is YYDKDF in the germline V gene (reference sequence). The CDR3 is CATSRDRFDSGELFF. The full variable domain, completed using reference TRBV15 and TRBJ2-2, is DAMVIQNPRYQVTQFGKPVTLSCSQTLNHNVMYWYQQKSSQAPKLLFHYYDKDFNNEADTPDNFQSRRPNTSFCFLDIRSPGLGDTAMYLCATSRDRFDSGELFFGEGSRLTVL.

The V and J genes are TRBV20-1 and TRBJ1-1. Germline CDR1 is DFQATT and CDR2 is SNEGSKA (reference sequence). The CDR3 runs 15 residues. This chain's CDR3 is CSAKKVTNMNTEAFF.

The chain is built from TRBV5-1 and TRBJ1-5; TCRdb's assignment of TRBD1 cannot be checked, as there is no DNA. CDR3 size: 15 residues. The V gene's germline CDR1 is SGHRS and CDR2 YFSETQ. CDR3 in amino acids: CASSPDRGGDQPQHF.

The rearrangement uses TRBV5-6 and TRBJ2-3; TCRdb's D call of TRBD1 is untestable without DNA. Germline values: CDR1 SGHDT, CDR2 YYEEEE. The CDR3 consists of 19 residues. CDR3 amino acids: CASSPPTGTKPPSTDTQYF.

This rearrangement joins TRBV19 to TRBJ2-5; the D call from TCRdb, TRBD2, cannot be confirmed without DNA. Looked up from germline, CDR1 is LNHDA and CDR2 is SQIVND (reference sequence). This CDR3 has 14 residues. This chain's CDR3 is CASSPTSVSETQYF. Supplemented by reference TRBV19 and TRBJ2-5, the full variable domain reads DGGITQSPKYLFRKEGQNVTLSCEQNLNHDAMYWYRQDPGQGLRLIYYSQIVNDFQKGDIAEGYSVSREKKESFPLTVTSAQKNPTAFYLCASSPTSVSETQYFGPGTRLLVL.

The rearrangement joins TRBV9 to TRBJ2-7; the TRBD1 assignment by TCRdb is unverifiable without DNA. The germline V gene encodes CDR1 SGDLS and CDR2 YYNGEE. This CDR3 is 14 amino acids long. CDR3 in amino acids: CASSVGAGAYEQYF.

This chain uses TRBV5-1 with TRBJ2-7; TCRdb names TRBD1, which stays unverified in the absence of DNA. Germline V gene lookup returns CDR1 SGHRS and CDR2 YFSETQ. The CDR3 is 15 residues long. Here the CDR3 reads CASRLNRVGPGEQYF. Full variable domain (rest looked up from reference TRBV5-1 and TRBJ2-7): KAGVTQTPRYLIKTRGQQVTLSCSPISGHRSVSWYQQTPGQGLQFLFEYFSETQRNKGNFPGRFSGRQFSNSRSEMNVSTLELGDSALYLCASRLNRVGPGEQYFGPGTRLTVT.

The CDR3 region is CSDPDFQGDTQYF. The chain has TRBV29-1 and TRBJ2-3; TCRdb returns TRBD1, unconfirmable since there is no DNA. CDR1 SQVTM and CDR2 ANQGSEA come from the germline V gene. The CDR3 spans 13 residues.

The chain uses TRBV20-1 and TRBJ2-3; TCRdb indicates TRBD1, and absent DNA this call remains unverified. The CDR3 contains 15 residues. The germline gives CDR1 DFQATT, CDR2 SNEGSKA (reference sequence). This CDR3 is CSASARTLSTDTQYF.

The CDR3 loop is CASSVFRTDYNEQFF. The V call is TRBV5-1, the J call TRBJ2-1. The CDR3 totals 15 residues. Germline V gene lookup returns CDR1 SGHRS and CDR2 YFSETQ.

The V call is TRBV28, the J call TRBJ1-2; the D call of TRBD1 rests on TCRdb alone, since no DNA is present to check it. Germline V gene data show CDR1 as MDHEN and CDR2 as SYDVKM. CDR3 length equals 15 residues. CDR3 sequence: CASSLVGTDNYGYTF.

J is TRBJ2-2 and V is TRBV11-1; no DNA is available, so the TRBD1 call from TCRdb remains unchecked. The CDR3 covers 13 residues. Germline CDR1 SGHAT, CDR2 FQDESV (reference sequence). CDR3 loop: CASNPGGTGELFF. The entire variable domain, with the rest obtained from reference TRBV11-1 and TRBJ2-2, is as follows: EAEVAQSPRYKITEKSQAVAFWCDPISGHATLYWYRQILGQGPELLVQFQDESVVDDSQLPKDRFSAERLKGVDSTLKIQPAELGDSAMYLCASNPGGTGELFFGEGSRLTVL.

The chain recombines TRBV7-8 with TRBJ2-3; TCRdb proposes TRBD2, but this gene call is untestable without DNA. This CDR3 is 13 amino acids long. Germline V gene data show CDR1 as SGHVS and CDR2 as FQNEAQ. This CDR3 reads CASSPDYADTQYF.

This sequence joins TRBV7-2 and TRBJ1-1; there is no DNA to check the TCRdb D call of TRBD1. The germline V gene has CDR1 SGHTA and CDR2 FQGNSA. The CDR3 covers 15 residues. The CDR3 region is CASSLAGAGNTEAFF.

This rearrangement joins TRBV7-9 to TRBJ1-5; TCRdb calls TRBD1, which cannot be checked without DNA. Germline-derived CDR1 and CDR2 are SEHNR and FQNEAQ (reference sequence). This CDR3 region has 16 residues. The CDR3 protein is CASSLGGRDGNQPQHF.